The next 14 T cell receptor beta chains were all read from a single sample in a study of blood T cell repertoires in COVID-19. Assay used: immunoSEQ multiplex PCR; TCRdb lists only in-frame clones, some missing. Counted here are 250,000 or so clones, approximately 86% occurring once; the ten biggest clones make up about 5%. The source material was peripheral blood. These receptors were collected from a woman in her sixties or seventies with COVID-19, enrolled during active disease.

This chain uses TRBV19 with TRBJ2-2; TRBD2 agrees at 7 bases. The CDR3 is 14 residues long. V trimming: 6 bases; J trimming: 5 bases; junction bases outside the gene matches: 6. Germline V gene lookup returns CDR1 LNHDA and CDR2 SQIVND (reference sequence). In DNA form, the CDR3 reads TGTGCCAGTAGGGGGCTAGCGGTGACCGGGGAGCTGTTTTTT. The encoded protein is CASRGLAVTGELFF.

V usage is TRBV19 and J usage is TRBJ1-1; no firm D call. The V end was cut by 4 bases, the J end by 5 bases, with 14 bases between. There are 14 residues in the CDR3. The germline V gene has CDR1 LNHDA and CDR2 SQIVND (reference sequence). In DNA form, the CDR3 reads TGTGCCAGTAGTAATGGCCCCGGGAGAACTGAAGCTTTCTTT. This codes for CASSNGPGRTEAFF.

This clone was seen a handful of times. The chain recombines TRBV11-3 with TRBJ2-2; 8 bases are shared with TRBD2. Trimming removed 5 bases from V and 5 bases from J; junction bases left unmatched: 4. Germline CDR1 and CDR2: SGHNT and YENEEA. This CDR3 has 14 amino acids. CDR3 protein: CASSVGTRTGELFF. The DNA for the CDR3 is TGTGCCAGCAGCGTCGGGACTAGAACCGGGGAGCTGTTTTTT.

The genes are TRBV30 and TRBJ1-2, with D possibly matching TRBD1 (5 bases). The CDR3 covers 13 residues. CDR1 GTSNPN and CDR2 SVGIG come from the germline V gene (reference sequence). Between the trimmed V and J ends, which lost 0 bases and 5 bases, there was a span of 10 bases. The DNA of the CDR3 is TGTGCCTGGAGTGTACAGGTGGGGTATGGCTACACCTTC. As protein: CAWSVQVGYGYTF.

This chain joins TRBV6-5 and TRBJ2-7, with D perhaps TRBD1 (5 bases). Trimming left V 6 bases short and J 7 bases short, with 19 bases between. The CDR3 is 14 amino acids. Germline lookup yields CDR1 MNHEY and CDR2 SVGAGI. CDR3 protein: CASRARTLSGEQYF. CDR3 nucleotides: TGTGCCAGCAGAGCCAGGACCTTATCAGGGGAGCAGTACTTC.

V is TRBV29-1 and J is TRBJ1-5; D might be TRBD1 (5 bases). From germline, CDR1 is SQVTM and CDR2 ANQGSEA. The V and J ends lost 5 bases and 6 bases respectively, with 11 bases between them. The CDR3 totals 12 residues. CDR3 DNA: TGCAGCGTTTGGACATCGGGTCAGCCCCAGCATTTT. It codes for CSVWTSGQPQHF.

This clone was seen just once. The chain employs TRBV20-1 and TRBJ2-1; D uncertain. Germline-derived CDR1 and CDR2 are DFQATT and SNEGSKA (reference sequence). Trimming shortened V by 3 bases and J by 10 bases, and 16 bases separated the two germline ends. The CDR3 is made up of 13 amino acids. The CDR3 DNA is TGCAGTGCTAGTGTACGCTGGCCGTGGGAGCAGTTCTTC. The encoded protein is CSASVRWPWEQFF.

The chain couples TRBV3-1 (or the pseudogene TRBV3-2) to TRBJ1-2; D uncertain. CDR3 length equals 15 residues. Trimming shortened V by 0 bases and J by 1 base, and 9 bases separated the two germline ends. The germline gives CDR1 LGHDT, CDR2 YNNKEL (reference sequence). The CDR3 sequence: CASSQDPTNNYGYTF. As DNA, the CDR3 is TGTGCCAGCAGCCAAGACCCGACAAATAACTATGGCTACACCTTC.

V gene TRBV30 combines with J gene TRBJ2-1; D remains ambiguous. V shed 0 bases and J shed 5 bases, with 8 bases lying between them. Germline CDR1 GTSNPN, CDR2 SVGIG (reference sequence). The CDR3 contains 13 residues. CDR3 protein: CAWSVSSNNEQFF. The CDR3 DNA sequence: TGTGCCTGGAGTGTATCCAGTAACAATGAGCAGTTCTTC.

The chain recombines TRBV5-1 with TRBJ2-1, with TRBD1 matching 7 bases. Germline lookup yields CDR1 SGHRS and CDR2 YFSETQ. V shed 1 base, J shed 4 bases, and the junction held 5 bases outside the gene matches. This CDR3 is built from 15 residues. The CDR3 bases are TGCGCCAGCAGCTTGTTACAGGGGTCTTACAATGAGCAGTTCTTC. It codes for CASSLLQGSYNEQFF.

The CDR3 region has the DNA TGTGCCAGCAGCCCGGCCCGGGGGGCGGGTCAGCCCCAGCATTTT. Protein product: CASSPARGAGQPQHF. This chain links TRBV3-1 (or the pseudogene TRBV3-2) with TRBJ1-5; tentative D call: TRBD1 (6 bases). The germline CDR1 and CDR2 sequences are LGHDT and YNNKEL (reference sequence). V lost 4 bases to trimming and J lost 6 bases, with 16 bases between them. The CDR3 loop spans 15 amino acids.

The chain has TRBV19 and TRBJ2-1, with 9 bases lining up with TRBD1. The CDR3 runs to 14 residues. V shed 3 bases, J shed 8 bases, and the junction held 5 bases outside the gene matches. Germline lookup yields CDR1 LNHDA and CDR2 SQIVND (reference sequence). The CDR3 here is CASSMTTGGHEQFF. In DNA form, the CDR3 reads TGTGCCAGTAGTATGACGACAGGGGGACATGAGCAGTTCTTC. Full variable domain (missing parts from reference TRBV19 and TRBJ2-1): DGGITQSPKYLFRKEGQNVTLSCEQNLNHDAMYWYRQDPGQGLRLIYYSQIVNDFQKGDIAEGYSVSREKKESFPLTVTSAQKNPTAFYLCASSMTTGGHEQFFGPGTRLTVL.

The rearrangement uses TRBV6-2 or TRBV6-3 and TRBJ2-7, with 9 positions matching TRBD1. There are 13 residues in the CDR3. V shed 6 bases, J shed 3 bases, and the junction held 3 bases outside the gene matches. Per the germline V gene, CDR1 is MNHEY and CDR2 is SVGEGT. The chain's CDR3 is CASSGTGNYEQYF. The CDR3 DNA reads TGTGCCAGCAGCGGGACAGGGAACTACGAGCAGTACTTC.

This chain joins TRBV30 and TRBJ1-5, with TRBD1 matching 12 bases. Germline CDR1 is GTSNPN and CDR2 is SVGIG (reference sequence). V gave up 4 bases and J gave up 4 bases; unmatched junction bases: 14. The CDR3 loop spans 18 amino acids. The CDR3 bases are TGTGCCTGGAACGGGGACAGGGGGCGCCAGGCGTTAAATCAGCCCCAGCATTTT. Encoded protein: CAWNGDRGRQALNQPQHF.